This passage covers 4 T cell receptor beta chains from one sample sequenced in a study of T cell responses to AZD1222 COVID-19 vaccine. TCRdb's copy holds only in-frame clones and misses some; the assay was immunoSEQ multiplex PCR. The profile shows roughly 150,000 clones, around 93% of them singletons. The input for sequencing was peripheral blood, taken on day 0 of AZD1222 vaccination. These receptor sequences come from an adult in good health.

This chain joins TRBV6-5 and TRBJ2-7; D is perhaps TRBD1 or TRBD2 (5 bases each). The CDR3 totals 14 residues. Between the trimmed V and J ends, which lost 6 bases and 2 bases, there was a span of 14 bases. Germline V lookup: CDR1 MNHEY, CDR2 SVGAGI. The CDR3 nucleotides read TGTGCCAGCAGGGCCTCGGGACGCACCTACGAGCAGTACTTC. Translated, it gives CASRASGRTYEQYF.

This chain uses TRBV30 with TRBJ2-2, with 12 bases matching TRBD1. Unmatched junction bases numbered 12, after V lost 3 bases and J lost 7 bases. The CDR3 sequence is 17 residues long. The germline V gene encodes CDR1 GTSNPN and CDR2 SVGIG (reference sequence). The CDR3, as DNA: TGTGCCTGGAGCCGACCGGGACAGGGGGCACTCTTCGGGGAGCTGTTTTTT. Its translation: CAWSRPGQGALFGELFF.

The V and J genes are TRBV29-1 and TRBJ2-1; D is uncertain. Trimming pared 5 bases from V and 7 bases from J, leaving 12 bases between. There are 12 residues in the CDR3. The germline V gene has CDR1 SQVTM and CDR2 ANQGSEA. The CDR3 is CSVTWVGNEQFF. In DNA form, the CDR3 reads TGCAGCGTTACCTGGGTGGGGAATGAGCAGTTCTTC.

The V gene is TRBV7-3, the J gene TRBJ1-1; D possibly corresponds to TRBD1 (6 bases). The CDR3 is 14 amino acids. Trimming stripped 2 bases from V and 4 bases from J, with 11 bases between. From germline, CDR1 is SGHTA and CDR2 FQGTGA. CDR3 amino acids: CASSLGGGGTEAFF. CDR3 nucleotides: TGTGCCAGCAGCTTAGGTGGGGGCGGCACTGAAGCTTTCTTT.